What follows is one TCR beta chain and its context. The antigen remains unidentified. These data come from a study of a mutant IDH1 vaccine in newly diagnosed glioma. Study in general: Treated patients had a mean age of about 40 years and an approximately 62% male, around 38% female split.

Assay: immunoSEQ multiplex PCR; the TCRdb copy retains only in-frame clones and omits some. The sample records under 70,000 clones, around 84% being singletons. Time point specified: week 5, during vaccination. Alongside topical imiquimod, each dose of vaccine comprised 300 ug of mutant IDH1 20-mer peptide. CDR3 length equals 12 residues. Trimming stripped 3 bases from V and 5 bases from J, with 10 bases between. CDR1 GTSNPN and CDR2 SVGIG come from the germline V gene (reference sequence). Sequenced material: PBMCs, taken from a glioma patient whose treatment included an IDH1 peptide vaccine. The chain uses TRBV30 and TRBJ2-5; D perhaps matches TRBD1 (6 bases). The sequence came from a woman aged 50 to 65 with glioma. The CDR3 loop is CAWRQGLETQYF. As DNA, the CDR3 is TGTGCCTGGAGACAGGGATTGGAGACCCAGTACTTC.